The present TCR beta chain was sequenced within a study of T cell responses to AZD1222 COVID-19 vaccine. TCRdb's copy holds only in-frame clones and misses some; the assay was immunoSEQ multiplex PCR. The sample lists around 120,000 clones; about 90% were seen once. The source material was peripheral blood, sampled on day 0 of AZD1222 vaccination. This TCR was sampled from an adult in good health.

CDR3 amino acids: CASSAGLAGTWKSTDTQYF. In DNA form, the CDR3 reads TGTGCCAGTAGTGCCGGACTAGCGGGCACTTGGAAGAGCACAGATACGCAGTATTTT. The chain combines TRBV19 with TRBJ2-3; 11 bases match TRBD2. Germline loops: CDR1 LNHDA, CDR2 SQIVND (reference sequence). This CDR3 is 19 amino acids long. V trimming: 5 bases; J trimming: 0 bases; junction bases outside the gene matches: 13.